This T cell receptor (beta chain) was retrieved from a study of blood T cells in healthy people across ages. Overall study results and limits: Age showed a roughly linear inverse relationship with TCR beta diversity per million T cells.

V was shortened by 0 bases and J by 4 bases, with 13 bases between the two germline ends. The CDR3 extends over 15 amino acids. Germline CDR1 LGHDT, CDR2 YNNKEL (reference sequence). As concerns this clonotype: The antigen remains unidentified.

Isolated per sample were at least 6.5 million PBMCs. The use of a sample-barcoded 5' primer and a J-beta primer mix characterized a second PCR of roughly 6 to 11 cycles. Tags on each cDNA molecule came from a template-switch adaptor with 12 random nucleotides. The yield of each sample was at least 3 million CDR3-containing paired-end reads. TCRdb analysed the 5' RACE reads with MiXCR anew, one entry per CDR3 protein. Found here are approximately 2,000,000 distinct CDR3 sequences, about two fifths of them singletons; the top ten hold more than 20%. The material sequenced was blood. The V call is TRBV3-1, the J call TRBJ2-7, with D perhaps TRBD1 (7 bases). The sequence derives from a human donor in good health. CDR3 bases: TGTGCCAGCAGCCAAGAGGAGGGGGCAGGGTACGAGCAGTACTTC. It yields the protein CASSQEEGAGYEQYF.